The 18 T cell receptor beta chains below were found in one sample sequenced in a study of T cell responses to AZD1222 COVID-19 vaccine. This table comes from immunoSEQ multiplex PCR, and its TCRdb copy is limited to in-frame clones, with some not included. The sample holds 160,000 or so clones, over 75% seen once. Sample: peripheral blood, taken on day 0 of AZD1222 vaccination. Receptors were obtained from an adult in good health.

Written as DNA, the CDR3 is TGTGCCATCAGTAAGGGACAGGGAGGTCCTGGAAACACCATATATTTT. Translation gives CAISKGQGGPGNTIYF. The gene calls are TRBV10-3 and TRBJ1-3; TRBD1 agrees at 9 bases. CDR3 length: 16 amino acids. V shed 5 bases, J shed 2 bases, and the junction held 7 bases outside the gene matches. Germline V gene lookup returns CDR1 ENHRY and CDR2 SYGVKD.

The table lists this clone with a count of one. The gene calls are TRBV2 and TRBJ1-2; D is perhaps TRBD1 (6 bases). Germline assignment: CDR1 SNHLY and CDR2 FYNNEI. The CDR3 runs to 15 residues. V was shortened by 5 bases and J by 6 bases, with 19 bases between the two germline ends. CDR3 protein: CASSSSGAPVDGYTF. CDR3 sequence (DNA): TGTGCCAGCAGTAGCTCAGGGGCGCCAGTGGATGGCTACACCTTC.

The V and J genes are TRBV9 and TRBJ2-1; D is perhaps TRBD1 or TRBD2 (5 bases each). Per the germline V gene, CDR1 is SGDLS and CDR2 is YYNGEE. Trimming shortened V by 0 bases and J by 9 bases, and 16 bases separated the two germline ends. The length of the CDR3 is 15 residues. In nucleotides, the CDR3 is TGTGCCAGCAGCGTAGAGGGCAGGGACGGCGGTGAGCAGTTCTTC. This translates into CASSVEGRDGGEQFF.

The rearrangement links TRBV29-1 to TRBJ2-3; D is unclear. Per the germline V gene, CDR1 is SQVTM and CDR2 is ANQGSEA. The CDR3 contains 16 residues. V was trimmed by 5 bases and J by 0 bases, leaving 18 bases between them. The CDR3 sequence is CSVSDHYQTSTDTQYF. The CDR3 nucleotides are TGCAGCGTTTCCGATCACTACCAAACTAGCACAGATACGCAGTATTTT.

The J gene is TRBJ2-7, the V gene TRBV27; TRBD1 aligns across 8 bases. J was trimmed by 1 base and V by 4 bases; bases with no gene match: 6. Germline CDR1 is MNHEY and CDR2 is SMNVEV (reference sequence). CDR3 length: 15 residues. The CDR3 coding sequence is TGTGCCAGCAGTTCTCAGGGGGCTGGTTCCTACGAGCAGTACTTC. It is translated as CASSSQGAGSYEQYF.

V is TRBV18 and J is TRBJ2-3; D call uncertain. The CDR3 runs to 16 residues. Trimming left V 2 bases short and J 0 bases short, with 12 bases between. Germline V gives CDR1 KGHSH, CDR2 LQKENI. The CDR3, as DNA: TGTGCCAGCTCACCAGAAGAGGCTAGTAGCACAGATACGCAGTATTTT. Protein: CASSPEEASSTDTQYF.

V usage is TRBV18 and J usage is TRBJ2-1; possible D gene TRBD2, 7 bases. This CDR3 contains 15 residues. Trimming took 1 base from V and 4 from J, leaving 11 bases between them. CDR1 KGHSH and CDR2 LQKENI come from the germline V gene. CDR3 coding DNA: TGTGCCAGCTCACCACGGGGGGGCGCTTACAATGAGCAGTTCTTC. Translating it yields CASSPRGGAYNEQFF.

In this sample, this clone turned up many times. V and J are TRBV7-9 and TRBJ1-4, with a weak D call TRBD1 (5 bases). Trimming left V 7 bases short and J 2 bases short, with 11 bases between. Germline values: CDR1 SEHNR, CDR2 FQNEAQ (reference sequence). The CDR3 runs 14 residues. Written as DNA, the CDR3 is TGTGCCAGCACCATGACAGTCACTAATGAAAAACTGTTTTTT. Translating gives CASTMTVTNEKLFF.

This clone was counted a single time. The chain recombines TRBV5-1 with TRBJ2-7, with 12 bases matching TRBD2. Germline CDR1 reads SGHRS; CDR2 reads YFSETQ. The CDR3 is 14 amino acids. The V and J ends lost 6 bases and 1 base, in that order; junction bases with no gene match: 2. CDR3: CASTGLAGSYEQYF. The CDR3 DNA sequence: TGCGCCAGCACCGGACTAGCGGGATCCTACGAGCAGTACTTC.

The CDR3 sequence is CASSAAPRTGRYEQYF. The CDR3 region has the DNA TGTGCCAGCAGCGCCGCCCCTCGGACAGGAAGGTACGAGCAGTACTTC. The chain couples TRBV9 to TRBJ2-7, with 7 bases matching TRBD1. This CDR3 has 16 residues. Per germline, CDR1 SGDLS and CDR2 YYNGEE. The ends lost 3 bases at V and 4 bases at J; junction bases unmatched: 13.

This clone showed up just once. The chain has TRBV6-5 and TRBJ1-6; a possible D gene is TRBD1 (5 bases). V shed 5 bases and J shed 7 bases, with 9 bases lying between them. The CDR3 sequence is 13 residues long. Germline-derived CDR1 and CDR2 are MNHEY and SVGAGI. The CDR3 DNA reads as TGTGCCAGCAGTCGACAGATAAATTCACCCCTCCACTTT. Its translation is CASSRQINSPLHF.

This clone was seen just once. The J gene is TRBJ1-5, the V gene TRBV28; perhaps TRBD1 as D (6 bases). CDR3 length: 15 amino acids. Germline V gene sequence: CDR1 MDHEN, CDR2 SYDVKM. Trimming stripped 6 bases from V and 3 bases from J, with 15 bases between. The CDR3 region is CASRRTGRNNQPQHF. DNA of the CDR3: TGTGCCAGCAGACGAACAGGGAGGAACAATCAGCCCCAGCATTTT.

The V call is TRBV5-4, the J call TRBJ1-1; D is unresolved. Germline V gives CDR1 SGHNT, CDR2 YYREEE (reference sequence). The CDR3 length is 13 residues. Trimming took off 5 bases at V and 7 bases at J, with 15 bases between the two ends. CDR3 loop: CASSRGGSSEAFF. The CDR3 DNA sequence: TGTGCCAGCAGTCGTGGAGGGAGTAGTGAAGCTTTCTTT.

A single count supports this clone. This rearrangement joins TRBV6-2 or TRBV6-3 to TRBJ1-5; D may be TRBD1 (5 bases). This CDR3 region has 15 residues. Germline V gene lookup returns CDR1 MNHEY and CDR2 SVGEGT. V was shortened by 4 bases and J by 3 bases, with 13 bases between the two germline ends. CDR3 sequence: CASSLTGPFNQPQHF. The CDR3 nucleotides are TGTGCCAGCAGTTTAACAGGCCCTTTCAATCAGCCCCAGCATTTT.

The V call is TRBV7-6, the J call TRBJ2-7, with TRBD2 matching 8 bases. Trimming took 0 bases from V and 0 from J; bases not matched to a gene: 19. Germline CDR1 and CDR2: SGHVS and FNYEAQ. The CDR3 has 21 residues. Written as DNA, the CDR3 is TGTGCCAGCAGCTTAGCGATTTTCCCCCCCGTTAGCGGGAAGAGCTCCTACGAGCAGTACTTC. It specifies CASSLAIFPPVSGKSSYEQYF.

The V and J genes are TRBV5-1 and TRBJ1-5; D gene uncertain. The V end was cut by 0 bases, the J end by 2 bases, with 9 bases between. Germline loops: CDR1 SGHRS, CDR2 YFSETQ. The CDR3 loop spans 15 amino acids. CDR3 protein: CASSLAGEGNQPQHF. The DNA of the CDR3 is TGCGCCAGCAGCTTGGCCGGCGAGGGCAATCAGCCCCAGCATTTT.

This sequence joins TRBV15 and TRBJ2-3; 7 bases are shared with TRBD2. J lost 3 bases, V lost 5 bases, and 11 bases had no gene match. Germline V lookup: CDR1 LNHNV, CDR2 YYDKDF (reference sequence). CDR3 size: 16 residues. This CDR3 reads CATSPTRESWTDTQYF. For the CDR3, the DNA is TGTGCCACCAGCCCTACGCGGGAGAGTTGGACAGATACGCAGTATTTT.

The J gene is TRBJ2-7, the V gene TRBV19; 8 positions agree with TRBD1. V gave up 6 bases and J gave up 5 bases; unmatched junction bases: 12. Germline lookup yields CDR1 LNHDA and CDR2 SQIVND (reference sequence). CDR3 length: 15 amino acids. Here the CDR3 reads CASSIRDRFRHEQYF. DNA for the CDR3: TGTGCCAGTAGCATCCGGGACAGGTTCCGGCACGAGCAGTACTTC.